The 13 T cell receptor beta chains presented below share a single source sample, sequenced in a study of OX40 agonist ivuxolimab in advanced cancers. The data were produced by immunoSEQ multiplex PCR, yet TCRdb's version contains in-frame clones alone and is incomplete. Of 57,000 or so clones listed, around nine tenths are singletons. The specimen was CD4+ or CD8+ T cells sorted from blood, collected in a trial of the OX40 agonist ivuxolimab. These receptors all come from an adult with an advanced solid tumor such as melanoma, head and neck, liver or kidney cancer.

This clone has just one count. The rearrangement uses TRBV13 and TRBJ2-7, with a possible D match to TRBD1 (7 bases). V lost 5 bases to trimming and J lost 3 bases, with 8 bases between them. The CDR3 length is 12 residues. The germline V gene encodes CDR1 PRHDT and CDR2 FYEKMQ (reference sequence). In nucleotides, the CDR3 is TGTGCCAGCAGCCAGGGGGGCTACGAGCAGTACTTC. This sequence encodes CASSQGGYEQYF.

CDR3 loop: CAISVDSSYEQYF. The CDR3 DNA is TGTGCCATCAGTGTTGACAGCTCCTACGAGCAGTACTTC. J is TRBJ2-7 and V is TRBV10-3; D perhaps matches TRBD1 (5 bases). V dropped 4 bases and J dropped 0 bases, with 7 bases sitting between them. Germline assignment: CDR1 ENHRY and CDR2 SYGVKD. This CDR3 region has 13 residues.

This chain joins TRBV4-3 and TRBJ2-2; TRBD2 agrees at 8 bases. The CDR3 consists of 17 residues. J gave up 6 bases and V 4 bases, and 13 bases lay outside the gene matches. Germline loops: CDR1 LGHNA, CDR2 YSLEER. CDR3 region: CASSLLGREAFSGELFF. The DNA of the CDR3 is TGCGCCAGCAGCCTCTTAGGGCGGGAGGCCTTCTCCGGGGAGCTGTTTTTT.

CDR3 amino acids: CASSWEASGNEQYF. In nucleotides, the CDR3 is TGTGCCAGCAGCTGGGAAGCTAGCGGGAACGAGCAGTACTTC. This chain joins TRBV7-2 and TRBJ2-7; 9 bases are a match to TRBD2. The ends lost 4 bases at V and 5 bases at J; junction bases unmatched: 6. Germline lookup yields CDR1 SGHTA and CDR2 FQGNSA. The CDR3 is made up of 14 amino acids.

The sample holds a few counts of this clone. The chain uses TRBV20-1 and TRBJ2-1, with unresolved D. The V end was cut by 5 bases, the J end by 5 bases, with 4 bases between. Germline-derived CDR1 and CDR2 are DFQATT and SNEGSKA (reference sequence). The CDR3 loop spans 10 amino acids. As DNA, the CDR3 is TGCAGTGCTGGTGACAATGAGCAGTTCTTC. This codes for CSAGDNEQFF.

The J gene is TRBJ2-7, the V gene TRBV6-5, with D uncertain. V dropped 2 bases and J dropped 0 bases, with 11 bases sitting between them. The germline V gene has CDR1 MNHEY and CDR2 SVGAGI. The CDR3 length is 15 residues. This chain's CDR3 is CASSYSSWGSYEQYF. The CDR3 region has the DNA TGTGCCAGCAGTTACAGCAGCTGGGGCTCCTACGAGCAGTACTTC.

The V and J genes are TRBV7-2 and TRBJ2-1; unclear D gene. The V and J ends lost 5 bases and 4 bases respectively, with 9 bases between them. The CDR3 loop spans 13 amino acids. Per the germline V gene, CDR1 is SGHTA and CDR2 is FQGNSA. Here the CDR3 reads CASSPPTYNEQFF. The CDR3 DNA reads TGTGCCAGCAGCCCGCCAACGTACAATGAGCAGTTCTTC. The full variable domain, its missing parts supplied by reference TRBV7-2 and TRBJ2-1, is GAGVSQSPSNKVTEKGKDVELRCDPISGHTALYWYRQSLGQGLEFLIYFQGNSAPDKSGLPSDRFSAERTGGSVSTLTIQRTQQEDSAVYLCASSPPTYNEQFFGPGTRLTVL.

The J gene is TRBJ1-5, the V gene TRBV5-6; D is unclear. V shed 0 bases and J shed 3 bases, with 10 bases lying between them. Germline assignment: CDR1 SGHDT and CDR2 YYEEEE. The length of the CDR3 is 15 residues. CDR3 amino acids: CASSLGTVVNQPQHF. The DNA for the CDR3 is TGTGCCAGCAGCTTGGGAACAGTTGTCAATCAGCCCCAGCATTTT.

V is TRBV29-1 and J is TRBJ1-4; TRBD1 matches 7 bases. CDR1 and CDR2 (germline): SQVTM, ANQGSEA. The CDR3 is 15 residues long. V lost 1 base to trimming and J lost 9 bases; unmatched junction nucleotides: 11. This chain's CDR3 is CSVEVPGQDFKKLFF. DNA of the CDR3: TGCAGCGTTGAAGTCCCCGGACAGGATTTCAAAAAACTGTTTTTT.

This sequence joins TRBV27 and TRBJ2-5; 8 bases line up with TRBD2. This CDR3 spans 15 amino acids. CDR1 and CDR2 from the germline V gene are MNHEY and SMNVEV (reference sequence). V gave up 3 bases and J gave up 5 bases; unmatched junction bases: 8. The CDR3 sequence: CASSLAWAGGETQYF. DNA for the CDR3: TGTGCCAGCAGTTTGGCTTGGGCGGGGGGCGAGACCCAGTACTTC.

The J gene is TRBJ1-1, the V gene TRBV2; TRBD1 is a possible D gene (5 bases). The CDR3 contains 15 residues. Germline V gives CDR1 SNHLY, CDR2 FYNNEI. Trimming pared 3 bases from V and 0 bases from J, leaving 11 bases between. CDR3 region: CASSDSPTVNTEAFF. DNA for the CDR3: TGTGCCAGCAGTGATAGCCCGACAGTGAACACTGAAGCTTTCTTT.

The rearrangement uses TRBV11-2 and TRBJ2-1; no clear D gene. V was trimmed by 3 bases and J by 4 bases, leaving 7 bases between them. Germline assignment: CDR1 SGHAT and CDR2 FQNNGV. The CDR3 has 13 amino acids. CDR3 protein: CASSFTSYNEQFF. The CDR3 coding sequence is TGTGCCAGCAGCTTCACTTCTTACAATGAGCAGTTCTTC.

This clone is a singleton in its sample. The J gene is TRBJ2-1, the V gene TRBV30; 7 bases map to TRBD2. V lost 3 bases and J lost 4; bases outside the gene matches: 6. The CDR3 consists of 14 residues. Germline V CDR1 and CDR2: GTSNPN, SVGIG (reference sequence). As DNA, the CDR3 is TGTGCCTGGAGCCGGGAGGCCTATTACAATGAGCAGTTCTTC. Translating it yields CAWSREAYYNEQFF.